A selection of T cell receptor beta chains follows, all from one sample in a study of vaccination effects on CD4 cells after COVID-19. No antigen has been assigned to these receptors. Data came from immunoSEQ multiplex PCR; TCRdb stores just in-frame clones and leaves some out. The table has 65,000 or so clones, approximately 76% seen once. The source was CD4+ T cells from PBMCs cultured with HCoV-NL63 spike peptides, collected before COVID-19 vaccination. These receptors all stem from a human donor who received a COVID-19 vaccine. Each CDR3 is given with its conserved first and last residue. A D gene is named only where the DNA matches it firmly. Size values are once, few and many counts, or a class for expanded clones, and some rows have none.

V gene: TRBV5-6; J gene: TRBJ1-2; D gene: -; clone size: -; CDR3 protein: CASSLVQVNYGYTF; CDR3 DNA: TGTGCCAGCAGCTTGGTTCAAGTTAACTATGGCTACACCTTC
V gene: TRBV10-3; J gene: TRBJ2-3; D gene: -; clone size: -; CDR3 protein: CAISEAGTDTQYF; CDR3 DNA: TGTGCCATCAGTGAGGCCGGCACAGATACGCAGTATTTT
V gene: TRBV11-2; J gene: TRBJ1-1; D gene: -; clone size: -; CDR3 protein: CASSLRGRDTEAFF; CDR3 DNA: TGTGCCAGCAGCTTAAGGGGGAGGGACACTGAAGCTTTCTTT
V gene: TRBV29-1; J gene: TRBJ2-2; D gene: -; clone size: -; CDR3 protein: CSVLAVGRATNTGELFF; CDR3 DNA: TGCAGCGTTCTAGCCGTCGGTAGGGCGACGAACACCGGGGAGCTGTTTTTT
V gene: TRBV24-1; J gene: TRBJ1-2; D gene: -; clone size: -; CDR3 protein: CATSDFWAGGYTF; CDR3 DNA: TGTGCCACCAGTGATTTTTGGGCCGGGGGCTACACCTTC
V gene: TRBV6-5; J gene: TRBJ1-6; D gene: -; clone size: few; CDR3 protein: CASSQDSYNSPLHF; CDR3 DNA: TGTGCCAGCAGCCAAGACAGCTATAATTCACCCCTCCACTTT
V gene: TRBV18; J gene: TRBJ2-2; D gene: TRBD2; clone size: -; CDR3 protein: CASSPTKRGANTGELFF; CDR3 DNA: TGTGCCAGCTCACCCACCAAGCGGGGGGCGAACACCGGGGAGCTGTTTTTT
V gene: TRBV3-1/TRBV3-2; J gene: TRBJ2-3; D gene: -; clone size: -; CDR3 protein: CASRLTSSTDTQYF; CDR3 DNA: TGTGCCAGCAGATTGACCAGCAGCACAGATACGCAGTATTTT
V gene: TRBV5-1; J gene: TRBJ1-2; D gene: -; clone size: -; CDR3 protein: CASSLLGGFYGYTF; CDR3 DNA: TGCGCCAGCAGCTTGTTAGGTGGTTTCTATGGCTACACCTTC
V gene: TRBV5-1; J gene: TRBJ1-2; D gene: -; clone size: -; CDR3 protein: CASSLADNSNYGYTF; CDR3 DNA: TGCGCCAGCAGCTTGGCGGACAATTCCAACTATGGCTACACCTTC
V gene: TRBV5-1; J gene: TRBJ1-2; D gene: -; clone size: -; CDR3 protein: CASSLDPGPSYGYTF; CDR3 DNA: TGCGCCAGCAGCTTGGATCCAGGCCCTAGCTATGGCTACACCTTC
V gene: TRBV19; J gene: TRBJ2-1; D gene: -; clone size: -; CDR3 protein: CASSDPGSEQFF; CDR3 DNA: TGTGCCAGTAGTGACCCGGGGAGCGAGCAGTTCTTC
V gene: TRBV18; J gene: TRBJ2-2; D gene: -; clone size: few; CDR3 protein: CASSPNRASGSGELFF; CDR3 DNA: TGTGCCAGCTCACCAAACCGGGCATCTGGGAGCGGGGAGCTGTTTTTT
V gene: TRBV30; J gene: TRBJ1-5; D gene: -; clone size: few; CDR3 protein: CAWSDIGRQPQHF; CDR3 DNA: TGTGCCTGGAGTGATATAGGACGGCAGCCCCAGCATTTT
V gene: TRBV10-1; J gene: TRBJ2-3; D gene: TRBD2; clone size: -; CDR3 protein: CASSESRGDTQYF; CDR3 DNA: TGCGCCAGCAGTGAGTCGCGGGGGGATACGCAGTATTTT
V gene: TRBV6-5; J gene: TRBJ2-3; D gene: TRBD2; clone size: once; CDR3 protein: CASSYSSGGPTDTQYF; CDR3 DNA: TGTGCCAGCAGTTACTCTAGCGGGGGCCCCACAGATACGCAGTATTTT
V gene: TRBV19; J gene: TRBJ1-5; D gene: TRBD1; clone size: -; CDR3 protein: CASSTTGDNQPQHF; CDR3 DNA: TGTGCCAGTAGTACGACAGGGGATAATCAGCCCCAGCATTTT
V gene: TRBV2; J gene: TRBJ2-1; D gene: -; clone size: -; CDR3 protein: CASSGARGSYNEQFF; CDR3 DNA: TGTGCCAGCAGTGGGGCTAGGGGCTCCTACAATGAGCAGTTCTTC
V gene: TRBV4-1; J gene: TRBJ1-4; D gene: -; clone size: -; CDR3 protein: CASSQTGEHEKLFF; CDR3 DNA: TGCGCCAGCAGCCAGACAGGAGAACATGAAAAACTGTTTTTT
V gene: TRBV19; J gene: TRBJ1-1; D gene: -; clone size: -; CDR3 protein: CASSRQPGTYTEAFF; CDR3 DNA: TGTGCCAGTAGCAGACAACCGGGGACCTACACTGAAGCTTTCTTT
V gene: TRBV9; J gene: TRBJ1-6; D gene: TRBD1; clone size: -; CDR3 protein: CASSAGQGDSPLHF; CDR3 DNA: TGTGCCAGCAGCGCCGGACAGGGCGACTCACCCCTCCACTTT
V gene: TRBV5-1; J gene: TRBJ2-2; D gene: -; clone size: few; CDR3 protein: CASRLQGGNTGELFF; CDR3 DNA: TGCGCCAGCAGATTGCAGGGGGGGAACACCGGGGAGCTGTTTTTT
V gene: TRBV6-4; J gene: TRBJ2-3; D gene: -; clone size: -; CDR3 protein: CASSTQGLVNTDTQYF; CDR3 DNA: TGTGCCAGCAGCACCCAAGGGCTAGTCAACACAGATACGCAGTATTTT
V gene: TRBV5-1; J gene: TRBJ1-3; D gene: TRBD1; clone size: -; CDR3 protein: CASSRDRAGSGNTIYF; CDR3 DNA: TGCGCCAGCAGCCGTGACAGGGCGGGTTCTGGAAACACCATATATTTT
V gene: TRBV21-1; J gene: TRBJ1-4; D gene: -; clone size: -; CDR3 protein: CASSREDGNEKLFF; CDR3 DNA: TGTGCCAGCAGCAGAGAAGACGGGAATGAAAAACTGTTTTTT
V gene: TRBV7-2; J gene: TRBJ2-5; D gene: -; clone size: -; CDR3 protein: CASSRDLQETQYF; CDR3 DNA: TGTGCCAGCAGTCGGGACCTCCAAGAGACCCAGTACTTC
V gene: TRBV12-3/TRBV12-4; J gene: TRBJ2-2; D gene: -; clone size: -; CDR3 protein: CASSTGWTGELFF; CDR3 DNA: TGTGCCAGCAGTACAGGGTGGACCGGGGAGCTGTTTTTT
V gene: TRBV28; J gene: TRBJ1-2; D gene: -; clone size: once; CDR3 protein: CASSLIAPRGYTF; CDR3 DNA: TGTGCCAGCAGTTTAATAGCACCGCGTGGCTACACCTTC
V gene: TRBV6-6; J gene: TRBJ1-2; D gene: TRBD1; clone size: -; CDR3 protein: CAGGQGASNYGYTF; CDR3 DNA: TGTGCCGGCGGACAGGGGGCAAGTAACTATGGCTACACCTTC
V gene: TRBV7-2; J gene: TRBJ1-2; D gene: TRBD1; clone size: -; CDR3 protein: CASSPNRGTGGPVSGYTF; CDR3 DNA: TGTGCCAGCAGCCCAAACCGCGGGACAGGGGGCCCGGTATCTGGCTACACCTTC
V gene: TRBV19; J gene: TRBJ1-4; D gene: -; clone size: few; CDR3 protein: CASKQENSAPNEKLFF; CDR3 DNA: TGTGCCAGTAAACAAGAAAACAGTGCCCCCAATGAAAAACTGTTTTTT
V gene: TRBV5-1; J gene: TRBJ2-2; D gene: -; clone size: -; CDR3 protein: CASIRGPPNTGELFF; CDR3 DNA: TGCGCCAGCATTCGGGGGCCGCCGAACACCGGGGAGCTGTTTTTT
V gene: TRBV2; J gene: TRBJ1-1; D gene: TRBD1; clone size: -; CDR3 protein: CASRAQGARTEAFF; CDR3 DNA: TGTGCCAGCAGGGCCCAGGGGGCGCGAACTGAAGCTTTCTTT
V gene: TRBV19; J gene: TRBJ1-6; D gene: -; clone size: -; CDR3 protein: CASSPDRGNSPLHF; CDR3 DNA: TGTGCCAGTAGTCCCGACAGAGGTAATTCACCCCTCCACTTT
V gene: TRBV4-3; J gene: TRBJ1-5; D gene: -; clone size: -; CDR3 protein: CASSQEGGSSQPQHF; CDR3 DNA: TGCGCCAGCAGCCAAGAGGGGGGCTCCAGTCAGCCCCAGCATTTT
V gene: TRBV6-2/TRBV6-3; J gene: TRBJ2-1; D gene: TRBD2; clone size: -; CDR3 protein: CASSYSKASGGIPNEQFF; CDR3 DNA: TGTGCCAGCAGTTATTCGAAGGCTAGCGGGGGGATTCCCAATGAGCAGTTCTTC
V gene: TRBV5-1; J gene: TRBJ1-1; D gene: -; clone size: -; CDR3 protein: CASSVAATPAEAFF; CDR3 DNA: TGCGCCAGCAGCGTTGCAGCTACTCCCGCTGAAGCTTTCTTT
V gene: TRBV4-1; J gene: TRBJ2-3; D gene: -; clone size: -; CDR3 protein: CASSQVYRQTDTQYF; CDR3 DNA: TGCGCCAGCAGCCAAGTATACAGGCAAACAGATACGCAGTATTTT
V gene: TRBV5-6; J gene: TRBJ2-1; D gene: -; clone size: -; CDR3 protein: CASSLRGASTQGEQFF; CDR3 DNA: TGTGCCAGCAGCCTCAGAGGGGCTTCCACCCAGGGTGAGCAGTTCTTC
V gene: TRBV21-1; J gene: TRBJ1-6; D gene: -; clone size: -; CDR3 protein: CASSTKGSVRNSPLHF; CDR3 DNA: TGTGCCAGCAGCACAAAGGGAAGCGTGAGGAATTCACCCCTCCACTTT
V gene: TRBV5-1; J gene: TRBJ2-3; D gene: -; clone size: -; CDR3 protein: CASSLMVSGSDTQYF; CDR3 DNA: TGCGCCAGCAGCTTGATGGTATCAGGGTCAGATACGCAGTATTTT
V gene: TRBV6-2/TRBV6-3; J gene: TRBJ2-1; D gene: -; clone size: -; CDR3 protein: CASSYDPLEGGNEQFF; CDR3 DNA: TGTGCCAGCAGTTACGACCCTTTAGAGGGAGGCAATGAGCAGTTCTTC
V gene: TRBV5-1; J gene: TRBJ1-1; D gene: TRBD1; clone size: once; CDR3 protein: CASSPTRDSSEAFF; CDR3 DNA: TGCGCCAGCAGCCCCACACGGGACAGTTCTGAAGCTTTCTTT
V gene: TRBV12-2; J gene: TRBJ1-4; D gene: -; clone size: once; CDR3 protein: CASRLSLHQRPIYPTKISEKLFF; CDR3 DNA: TGTGCAAGTCGCTTATCCCTCCACCAGCGACCCATTTACCCTACGAAGATCAGTGAAAAACTGTTTTTT
V gene: TRBV18; J gene: TRBJ1-5; D gene: -; clone size: once; CDR3 protein: CASSPTDYSNQPQHF; CDR3 DNA: TGTGCCAGCTCACCCACGGATTATAGCAATCAGCCCCAGCATTTT
V gene: TRBV30; J gene: TRBJ2-3; D gene: TRBD2; clone size: -; CDR3 protein: CAWTSSGAVTDTQYF; CDR3 DNA: TGTGCCTGGACCTCTAGCGGGGCAGTCACAGATACGCAGTATTTT
V gene: TRBV7-6; J gene: TRBJ2-1; D gene: TRBD2; clone size: -; CDR3 protein: CASSRTGTSGGIEQFF; CDR3 DNA: TGTGCCAGCAGCCGTACCGGGACTAGCGGGGGGATTGAGCAGTTCTTC
V gene: TRBV18; J gene: TRBJ1-2; D gene: -; clone size: -; CDR3 protein: CASSPRTDPGQGYTF; CDR3 DNA: TGTGCCAGCTCACCACGGACAGACCCCGGCCAAGGCTACACCTTC
V gene: TRBV19; J gene: TRBJ2-3; D gene: -; clone size: few; CDR3 protein: CASTHGGTDTQYF; CDR3 DNA: TGTGCCTCCACCCACGGGGGAACAGATACGCAGTATTTT
V gene: TRBV7-6; J gene: TRBJ1-1; D gene: -; clone size: few; CDR3 protein: CASSLGPEDSTEAFF; CDR3 DNA: TGTGCCAGCAGCTTGGGGCCCGAAGATTCTACTGAAGCTTTCTTT
V gene: TRBV18; J gene: TRBJ1-2; D gene: -; clone size: -; CDR3 protein: CASSPVEGWGGYTF; CDR3 DNA: TGTGCCAGCTCACCCGTCGAGGGGTGGGGTGGCTACACCTTC
V gene: TRBV3-1/TRBV3-2; J gene: TRBJ1-1; D gene: TRBD1; clone size: -; CDR3 protein: CASSLRGDYTEAFF; CDR3 DNA: TGTGCCAGCAGCCTCAGGGGGGACTACACTGAAGCTTTCTTT
V gene: TRBV6-2/TRBV6-3; J gene: TRBJ1-1; D gene: -; clone size: -; CDR3 protein: CASSWGYEAFF; CDR3 DNA: TGTGCCAGCAGTTGGGGGTACGAAGCTTTCTTT
V gene: TRBV14; J gene: TRBJ1-4; D gene: -; clone size: once; CDR3 protein: CASSQVLGGSEKLFF; CDR3 DNA: TGTGCCAGCAGCCAAGTTCTCGGCGGGAGTGAAAAACTGTTTTTT
V gene: TRBV18; J gene: TRBJ2-1; D gene: -; clone size: once; CDR3 protein: CASSREGGNEQFF; CDR3 DNA: TGTGCCAGCTCACGGGAGGGGGGCAATGAGCAGTTCTTC
V gene: TRBV14; J gene: TRBJ2-1; D gene: -; clone size: -; CDR3 protein: CASSQRGGFEQFF; CDR3 DNA: TGTGCCAGCAGCCAAAGAGGGGGTTTTGAGCAGTTCTTC
V gene: TRBV6-5; J gene: TRBJ1-6; D gene: -; clone size: -; CDR3 protein: CASSYGAGLNSPLHF; CDR3 DNA: TGTGCCAGCAGTTACGGGGCAGGGCTGAATTCACCCCTCCACTTT
V gene: TRBV5-1; J gene: TRBJ1-1; D gene: -; clone size: few; CDR3 protein: CASSWGPEANTEAFF; CDR3 DNA: TGCGCCAGCAGCTGGGGACCGGAAGCGAACACTGAAGCTTTCTTT